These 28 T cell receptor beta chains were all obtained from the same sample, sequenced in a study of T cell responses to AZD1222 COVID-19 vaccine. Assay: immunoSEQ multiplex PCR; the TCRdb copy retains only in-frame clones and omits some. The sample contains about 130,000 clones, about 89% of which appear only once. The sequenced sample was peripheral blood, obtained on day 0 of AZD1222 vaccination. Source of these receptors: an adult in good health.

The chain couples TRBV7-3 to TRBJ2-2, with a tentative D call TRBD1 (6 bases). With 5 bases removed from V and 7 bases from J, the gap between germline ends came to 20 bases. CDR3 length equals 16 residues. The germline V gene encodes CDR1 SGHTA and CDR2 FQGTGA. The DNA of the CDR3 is TGTGCCAGCAGCCCCGGGGACACCGCGAGCATCGGGGAGCTGTTTTTT. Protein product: CASSPGDTASIGELFF.

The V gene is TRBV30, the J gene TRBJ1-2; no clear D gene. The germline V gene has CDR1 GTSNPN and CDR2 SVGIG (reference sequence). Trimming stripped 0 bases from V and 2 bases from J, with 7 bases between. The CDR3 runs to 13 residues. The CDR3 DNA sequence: TGTGCCTGGAGTGTAGGGCAGAACTATGGCTACACCTTC. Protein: CAWSVGQNYGYTF.

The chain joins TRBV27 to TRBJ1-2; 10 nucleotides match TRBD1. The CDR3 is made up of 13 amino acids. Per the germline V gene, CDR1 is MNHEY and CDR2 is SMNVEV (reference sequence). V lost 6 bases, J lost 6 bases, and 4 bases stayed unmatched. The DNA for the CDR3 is TGTGCCAGCAGGACCGGGACAGGGGATGGCTACACCTTC. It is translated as CASRTGTGDGYTF.

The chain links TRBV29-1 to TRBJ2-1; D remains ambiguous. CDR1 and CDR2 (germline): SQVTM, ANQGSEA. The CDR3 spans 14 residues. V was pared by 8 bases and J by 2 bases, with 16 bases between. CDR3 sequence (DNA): TGCAGCCCCATGAGGACCAAGACCTACAATGAGCAGTTCTTC. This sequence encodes CSPMRTKTYNEQFF.

The CDR3 bases are TGTGCCAGCAGCTTAGCCGCCGGGGGGGCGAGCTCCTACGAGCAGTACTTC. It encodes CASSLAAGGASSYEQYF. This chain connects TRBV7-9 to TRBJ2-7; 8 nucleotides align to TRBD2. CDR3 length equals 17 residues. CDR1 is SEHNR and CDR2 is FQNEAQ in the germline V gene (reference sequence). Trimming took 0 bases from V and 0 from J; bases not matched to a gene: 7.

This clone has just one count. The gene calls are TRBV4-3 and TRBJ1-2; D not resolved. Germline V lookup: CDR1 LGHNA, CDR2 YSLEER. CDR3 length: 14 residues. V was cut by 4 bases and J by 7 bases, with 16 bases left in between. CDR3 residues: CASSPVAGLRGYTF. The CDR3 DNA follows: TGCGCCAGCAGCCCCGTGGCAGGTTTGCGTGGCTACACCTTC.

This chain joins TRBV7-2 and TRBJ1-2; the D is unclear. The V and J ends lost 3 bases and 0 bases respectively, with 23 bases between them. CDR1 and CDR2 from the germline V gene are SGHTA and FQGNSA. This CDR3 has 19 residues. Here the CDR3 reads CASSFPFGYSVPSNYGYTF. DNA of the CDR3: TGTGCCAGCAGCTTTCCATTCGGATATTCAGTCCCCTCTAACTATGGCTACACCTTC. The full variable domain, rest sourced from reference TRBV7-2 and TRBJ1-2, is GAGVSQSPSNKVTEKGKDVELRCDPISGHTALYWYRQSLGQGLEFLIYFQGNSAPDKSGLPSDRFSAERTGGSVSTLTIQRTQQEDSAVYLCASSFPFGYSVPSNYGYTFGSGTRLTVV.

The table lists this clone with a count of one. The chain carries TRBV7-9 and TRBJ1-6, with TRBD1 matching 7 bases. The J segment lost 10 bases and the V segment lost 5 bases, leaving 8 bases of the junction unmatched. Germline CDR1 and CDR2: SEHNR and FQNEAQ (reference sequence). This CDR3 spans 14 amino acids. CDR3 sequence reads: CASSDQGDSSPLHF. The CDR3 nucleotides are TGTGCCAGCAGCGACCAGGGGGATTCGTCACCCCTCCACTTT.

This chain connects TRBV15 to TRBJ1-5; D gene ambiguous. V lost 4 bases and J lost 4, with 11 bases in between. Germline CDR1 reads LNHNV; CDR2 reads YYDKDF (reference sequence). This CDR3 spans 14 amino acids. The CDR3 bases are TGTGCCACCAGCATGCGGGTGGGGAATCAGCCCCAGCATTTT. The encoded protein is CATSMRVGNQPQHF. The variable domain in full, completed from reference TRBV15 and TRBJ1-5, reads DAMVIQNPRYQVTQFGKPVTLSCSQTLNHNVMYWYQQKSSQAPKLLFHYYDKDFNNEADTPDNFQSRRPNTSFCFLDIRSPGLGDTAMYLCATSMRVGNQPQHFGDGTRLSIL.

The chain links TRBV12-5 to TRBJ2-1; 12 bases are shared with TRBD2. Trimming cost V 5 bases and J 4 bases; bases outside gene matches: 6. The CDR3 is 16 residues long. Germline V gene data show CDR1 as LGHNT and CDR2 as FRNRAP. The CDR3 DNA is TGTGCTAGTGGTCCCGGACTAGCGGGGACTTACAATGAGCAGTTCTTC. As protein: CASGPGLAGTYNEQFF.

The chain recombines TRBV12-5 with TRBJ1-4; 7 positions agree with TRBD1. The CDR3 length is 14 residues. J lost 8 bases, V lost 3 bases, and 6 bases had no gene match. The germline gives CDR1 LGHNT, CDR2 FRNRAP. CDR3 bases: TGTGCTAGTGGTTTCAGGGGGATGGGGGAAAAACTGTTTTTT. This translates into CASGFRGMGEKLFF.

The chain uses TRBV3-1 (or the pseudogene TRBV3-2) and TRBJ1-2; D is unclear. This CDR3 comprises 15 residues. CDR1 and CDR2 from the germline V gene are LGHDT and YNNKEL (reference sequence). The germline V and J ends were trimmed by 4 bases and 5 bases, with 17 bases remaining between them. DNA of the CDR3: TGTGCCAGCAGCCCCCTATTTGGGTTGGGTTATGGCTACACCTTC. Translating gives CASSPLFGLGYGYTF.

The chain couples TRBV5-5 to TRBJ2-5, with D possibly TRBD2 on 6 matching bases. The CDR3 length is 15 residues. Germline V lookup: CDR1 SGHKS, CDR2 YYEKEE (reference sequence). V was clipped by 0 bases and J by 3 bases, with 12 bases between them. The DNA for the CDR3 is TGTGCCAGCAGCTTGGATGGGGCGGGGAAAGAGACCCAGTACTTC. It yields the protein CASSLDGAGKETQYF.

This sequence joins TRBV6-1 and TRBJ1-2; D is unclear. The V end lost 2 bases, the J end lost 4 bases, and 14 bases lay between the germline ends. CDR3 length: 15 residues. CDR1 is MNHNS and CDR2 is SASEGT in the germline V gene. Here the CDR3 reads CASSEPERRTYGYTF. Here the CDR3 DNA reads TGTGCCAGCAGTGAACCGGAGCGGAGGACCTATGGCTACACCTTC.

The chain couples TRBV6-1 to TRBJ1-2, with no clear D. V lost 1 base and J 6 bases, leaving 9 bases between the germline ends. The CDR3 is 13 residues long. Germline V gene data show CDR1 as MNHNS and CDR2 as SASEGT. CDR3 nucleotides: TGTGCCAGCAGTGAAGGTGAGGACCATGGCTACACCTTC. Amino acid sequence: CASSEGEDHGYTF.

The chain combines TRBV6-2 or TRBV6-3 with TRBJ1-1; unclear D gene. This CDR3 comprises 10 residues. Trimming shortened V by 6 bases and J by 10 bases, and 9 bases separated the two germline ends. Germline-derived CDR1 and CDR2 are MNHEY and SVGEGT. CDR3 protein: CASSPVGAFF. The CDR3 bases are TGTGCCAGCAGCCCCGTTGGAGCTTTCTTT.

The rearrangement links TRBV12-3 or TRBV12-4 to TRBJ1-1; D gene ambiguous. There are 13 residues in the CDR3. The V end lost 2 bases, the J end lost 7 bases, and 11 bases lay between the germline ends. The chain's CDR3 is CASSLRNALEAFF. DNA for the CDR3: TGTGCCAGCAGTTTAAGGAACGCTCTTGAAGCTTTCTTT.

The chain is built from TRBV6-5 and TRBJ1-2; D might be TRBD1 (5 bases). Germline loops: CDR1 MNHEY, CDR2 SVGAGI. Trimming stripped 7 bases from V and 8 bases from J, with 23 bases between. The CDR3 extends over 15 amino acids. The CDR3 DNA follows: TGTGCCAGCACCAAGCGAGACAGACCATCGTCCGGCTACACCTTC. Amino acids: CASTKRDRPSSGYTF.

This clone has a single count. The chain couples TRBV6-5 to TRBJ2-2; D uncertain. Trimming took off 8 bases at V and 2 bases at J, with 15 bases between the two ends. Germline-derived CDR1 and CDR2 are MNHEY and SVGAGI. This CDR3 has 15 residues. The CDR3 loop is CASRHRAPNTGELFF. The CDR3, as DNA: TGTGCCAGCCGACACCGGGCGCCTAACACCGGGGAGCTGTTTTTT.

CDR3 coding DNA: TGTGCCAGCAGTGAGTCTAATTCACCCCTCCACTTT. Translated: CASSESNSPLHF. The rearrangement links TRBV2 to TRBJ1-6; D call uncertain. V dropped 3 bases and J dropped 6 bases, with 3 bases sitting between them. The CDR3 spans 12 residues. In germline, CDR1 is SNHLY, CDR2 FYNNEI.

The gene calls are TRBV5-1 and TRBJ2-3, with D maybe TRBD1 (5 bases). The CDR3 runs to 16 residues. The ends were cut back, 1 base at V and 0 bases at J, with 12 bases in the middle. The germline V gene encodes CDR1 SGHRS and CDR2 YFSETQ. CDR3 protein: CASSLTGPPSTDTQYF. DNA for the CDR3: TGCGCCAGCAGCTTGACAGGCCCCCCTAGCACAGATACGCAGTATTTT. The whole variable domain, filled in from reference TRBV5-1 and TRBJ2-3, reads KAGVTQTPRYLIKTRGQQVTLSCSPISGHRSVSWYQQTPGQGLQFLFEYFSETQRNKGNFPGRFSGRQFSNSRSEMNVSTLELGDSALYLCASSLTGPPSTDTQYFGPGTRLTVL.

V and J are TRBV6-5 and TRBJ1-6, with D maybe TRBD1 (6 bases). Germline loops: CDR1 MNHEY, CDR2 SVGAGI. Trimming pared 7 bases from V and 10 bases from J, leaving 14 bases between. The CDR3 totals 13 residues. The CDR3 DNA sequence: TGTGCCAGCAAACAGGGCCCGGGGTCACCCCTCCACTTT. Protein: CASKQGPGSPLHF.

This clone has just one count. This CDR3 is CASSGRTGPRTDTQYF. The CDR3 bases are TGTGCCAGCAGTGGGCGGACAGGGCCCCGCACAGATACGCAGTATTTT. The chain links TRBV6-1 to TRBJ2-3, with 8 bases fitting TRBD1. Germline lookup yields CDR1 MNHNS and CDR2 SASEGT. This CDR3 has 16 residues. The ends lost 4 bases at V and 1 base at J; junction bases unmatched: 7.

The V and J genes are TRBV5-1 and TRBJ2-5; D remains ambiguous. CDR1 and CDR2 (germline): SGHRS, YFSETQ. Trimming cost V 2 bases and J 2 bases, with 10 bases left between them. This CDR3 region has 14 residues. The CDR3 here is CASSLSQAQETQYF. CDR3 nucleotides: TGCGCCAGCAGCTTATCGCAGGCACAAGAGACCCAGTACTTC.

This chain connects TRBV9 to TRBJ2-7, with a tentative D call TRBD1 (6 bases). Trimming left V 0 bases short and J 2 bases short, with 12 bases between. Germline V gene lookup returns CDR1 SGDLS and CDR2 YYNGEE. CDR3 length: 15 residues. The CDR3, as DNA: TGTGCCAGCAGCGTAGGGGTCAACAGGGCCTACGAGCAGTACTTC. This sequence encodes CASSVGVNRAYEQYF.

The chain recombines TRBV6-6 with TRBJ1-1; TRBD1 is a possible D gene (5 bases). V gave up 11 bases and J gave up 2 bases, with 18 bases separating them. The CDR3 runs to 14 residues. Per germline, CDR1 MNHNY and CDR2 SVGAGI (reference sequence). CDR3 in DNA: TGTGCCTCCCAGGGCCGGGGCTTTAACACTGAAGCTTTCTTT. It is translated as CASQGRGFNTEAFF.

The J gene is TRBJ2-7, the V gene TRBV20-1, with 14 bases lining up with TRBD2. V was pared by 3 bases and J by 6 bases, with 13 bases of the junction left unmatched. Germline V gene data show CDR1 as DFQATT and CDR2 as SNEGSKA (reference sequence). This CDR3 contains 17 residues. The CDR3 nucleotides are TGCAGTGCTAGTTCCTCAACCGGGACTAGCGGGGGTATCGAGCAGTACTTC. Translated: CSASSSTGTSGGIEQYF.

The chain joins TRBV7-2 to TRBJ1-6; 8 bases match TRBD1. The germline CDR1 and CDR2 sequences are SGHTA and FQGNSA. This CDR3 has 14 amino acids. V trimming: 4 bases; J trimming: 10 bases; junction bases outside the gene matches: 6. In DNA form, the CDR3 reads TGTGCCAGCAGCTGGACAGGGCAGTCATCACCCCTCCACTTT. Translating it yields CASSWTGQSSPLHF.